This T cell receptor beta chain was sequenced in a study of blood T cell repertoires in COVID-19. Study-level background: Material from acute and convalescent COVID-19 was sourced from the United States, Italy and Spain. PBMCs, B-cell-depleted T cells, or T cells provided the cDNA or gDNA that made up the material.

The CDR3 spans 15 residues. Germline V gene data show CDR1 as SGHNT and CDR2 as YENEEA. The V gene end was trimmed by 5 bases and the J gene end by 3 bases; junction bases not matched to a gene: 7. Method: immunoSEQ multiplex PCR; TCRdb's copy keeps in-frame clones and lacks some. The sample lists roughly 440,000 clones, 88% occurring once. A Seattle source enrolled patients during active infection and followed them longitudinally. The sample was peripheral blood. The TCR originated in a woman in her fifties or sixties with COVID-19, enrolled during active disease. The rearrangement uses TRBV11-3 and TRBJ2-7; 10 nucleotides line up with TRBD1. The CDR3 is CASSHGQGEVYEQYF. Here the CDR3 DNA reads TGTGCCAGCAGCCACGGACAGGGGGAAGTCTACGAGCAGTACTTC.